Shown below are 17 T cell receptor beta chains from a single sample sequenced in a study of shared clonotypes between healthy human individuals. Naive CD8 cells, CD45RO-negative and positively selected for CCR7, excluded terminally differentiated effector memory CD45RA+ cells. Data came from immunoSEQ multiplex PCR; TCRdb stores just in-frame clones and leaves some out. The data contain about 2,100,000 clones, 90% to 95% of them singletons. Source material: naive CD8+ T cells from PBMCs. These receptors were taken from a man between 18 and 29 years old in good health. Some clones in this sample may be carry-over from other donors' samples.

This clone was seen just once. The chain carries TRBV11-2 and TRBJ2-7; 10 bases are a match to TRBD2. The CDR3 sequence is 15 residues long. J gave up 0 bases and V 5 bases, and 4 bases lay outside the gene matches. The germline V gene encodes CDR1 SGHAT and CDR2 FQNNGV. In DNA form, the CDR3 reads TGTGCCAGCAGCCTAGCGGGGGTTGACTCCTACGAGCAGTACTTC. Amino acids: CASSLAGVDSYEQYF.

The chain employs TRBV9 and TRBJ2-7, with D uncertain. The germline V and J ends were trimmed by 4 bases and 0 bases, with 8 bases remaining between them. Germline values: CDR1 SGDLS, CDR2 YYNGEE. CDR3 length: 13 amino acids. In DNA form, the CDR3 reads TGTGCCAGCAGCACCAGGAGCTCCTACGAGCAGTACTTC. Translation: CASSTRSSYEQYF.

V usage is TRBV27 and J usage is TRBJ2-5; D remains ambiguous. V lost 3 bases to trimming and J lost 6 bases, with 14 bases between them. CDR1 is MNHEY, CDR2 SMNVEV, per germline (reference sequence). The CDR3 runs to 14 residues. In DNA, the CDR3 is TGTGCCAGCAGTTTGGACCGTACCCACCAGACCCAGTACTTC. It yields the protein CASSLDRTHQTQYF.

In this sample, this clone turned up once. The chain carries TRBV19 and TRBJ2-5, with D possibly matching TRBD1 (6 bases). The V end was cut by 3 bases, the J end by 0 bases, with 11 bases between. In germline, CDR1 is LNHDA, CDR2 SQIVND (reference sequence). The CDR3 totals 15 residues. The CDR3 spells CASSMRTVHQETQYF. CDR3 nucleotides: TGTGCCAGTAGTATGAGGACAGTCCACCAAGAGACCCAGTACTTC.

This sequence joins TRBV5-6 and TRBJ2-3; no clear D gene. Trimming removed 0 bases at V and 2 bases at J, with 7 bases between. The germline CDR1 and CDR2 sequences are SGHDT and YYEEEE. The CDR3 runs 14 residues. The CDR3 DNA is TGTGCCAGCAGCTTGGTGTTAGTCACAGATACGCAGTATTTT. Translation gives CASSLVLVTDTQYF. The variable domain in full, completed from reference TRBV5-6 and TRBJ2-3, reads DAGVTQSPTHLIKTRGQQVTLRCSPKSGHDTVSWYQQALGQGPQFIFQYYEEEERQRGNFPDRFSGHQFPNYSSELNVNALLLGDSALYLCASSLVLVTDTQYFGPGTRLTVL.

The chain is built from TRBV7-9 and TRBJ2-5, with D possibly TRBD1 on 5 matching bases. CDR1 and CDR2 (germline): SEHNR, FQNEAQ (reference sequence). The germline V and J ends were trimmed by 5 bases and 3 bases, with 10 bases remaining between them. The CDR3 sequence is 13 residues long. CDR3 sequence reads: CASSPREKETQYF. In DNA form, the CDR3 reads TGTGCCAGCAGCCCCAGGGAAAAAGAGACCCAGTACTTC.

V usage is TRBV11-2 and J usage is TRBJ1-3, with TRBD1 as a possible D gene (6 bases). V lost 5 bases and J lost 0, with 14 bases in between. This CDR3 spans 16 amino acids. The V gene's germline CDR1 is SGHAT and CDR2 FQNNGV. CDR3 sequence reads: CASSLRGSASGNTIYF. In DNA form, the CDR3 reads TGTGCCAGCAGCCTGAGGGGGTCTGCCTCTGGAAACACCATATATTTT.

J is TRBJ2-7 and V is TRBV5-6; D gene ambiguous. The CDR3 runs 14 residues. V lost 4 bases, J lost 4 bases, and 15 bases lay in between. Germline-derived CDR1 and CDR2 are SGHDT and YYEEEE. CDR3 region: CASSTAMKRYEQYF. CDR3 DNA: TGTGCCAGCAGCACGGCCATGAAAAGGTACGAGCAGTACTTC.

This sequence joins TRBV7-8 and TRBJ2-7; 7 bases align to TRBD2. The CDR3 is made up of 14 amino acids. With 4 bases clipped from V and 3 bases from J, the junction kept 6 bases outside the gene matches. The V gene's germline CDR1 is SGHVS and CDR2 FQNEAQ. CDR3 residues: CASSSPTSSYEQYF. The CDR3 DNA reads TGTGCCAGCAGCTCCCCGACTAGCAGCTACGAGCAGTACTTC.

The chain recombines TRBV13 with TRBJ1-2; unclear D gene. Trimming stripped 1 base from V and 2 bases from J, with 11 bases between. The CDR3 contains 15 residues. Germline loops: CDR1 PRHDT, CDR2 FYEKMQ (reference sequence). DNA of the CDR3: TGTGCCAGCAGCTTAGCTGGCGGGAGGAACTATGGCTACACCTTC. As protein: CASSLAGGRNYGYTF.

This rearrangement joins TRBV10-3 to TRBJ2-7; 9 nucleotides line up with TRBD1. Germline CDR1 ENHRY, CDR2 SYGVKD. This CDR3 comprises 14 residues. V was pared by 3 bases and J by 5 bases, with 5 bases of the junction left unmatched. The CDR3 DNA sequence: TGTGCCATCAGTGATTTGACAGGGGGAGACGAGCAGTACTTC. It codes for CAISDLTGGDEQYF.

The V call is TRBV10-3, the J call TRBJ1-1; TRBD1 agrees at 9 bases. The germline gives CDR1 ENHRY, CDR2 SYGVKD. The trim removed 11 bases at V and 3 bases at J, leaving 7 bases unmatched. The CDR3 is 13 residues long. The CDR3 region is CAGGTGLDTEAFF. The CDR3 DNA is TGTGCCGGGGGGACAGGGTTGGACACTGAAGCTTTCTTT.

V gene TRBV27 combines with J gene TRBJ2-3, with D uncertain. Germline V gives CDR1 MNHEY, CDR2 SMNVEV (reference sequence). The CDR3 length is 16 residues. V dropped 2 bases and J dropped 0 bases, with 12 bases sitting between them. The CDR3 region is CASSLLSETSTDTQYF. CDR3 DNA: TGTGCCAGCAGTTTACTTTCTGAAACCAGCACAGATACGCAGTATTTT.

CDR3 loop: CASSVGLAASDEQFF. The DNA for the CDR3 is TGTGCCAGCAGCGTGGGACTAGCAGCTTCCGATGAGCAGTTCTTC. The chain uses TRBV9 and TRBJ2-1; 9 positions match TRBD2. J gave up 8 bases and V 2 bases, and 8 bases lay outside the gene matches. This CDR3 is built from 15 residues. Germline loops: CDR1 SGDLS, CDR2 YYNGEE.

The rearrangement joins TRBV28 to TRBJ2-5; D gene uncertain. Germline CDR1 is MDHEN and CDR2 is SYDVKM. V shed 2 bases and J shed 7 bases, with 11 bases lying between them. This CDR3 spans 13 amino acids. The CDR3 nucleotides are TGTGCCAGCAGTTTAGTCCCTCTGGGGACCCAGTACTTC. Translation: CASSLVPLGTQYF.

This chain uses TRBV5-1 with TRBJ2-5, with D tentatively TRBD2 (5 bases). The CDR3 consists of 14 residues. The ends were cut back, 3 bases at V and 1 base at J, with 10 bases in the middle. Germline CDR1 and CDR2: SGHRS and YFSETQ. CDR3 bases: TGCGCCAGCAGCTGGGGTCGGGGCCAAGAGACCCAGTACTTC. Protein product: CASSWGRGQETQYF.

This clone was seen more than once but under ten times. The chain is built from TRBV7-9 and TRBJ1-1; D remains unclear. The CDR3 is 14 residues long. Trimming pared 7 bases from V and 4 bases from J, leaving 16 bases between. CDR1 SEHNR and CDR2 FQNEAQ come from the germline V gene (reference sequence). The CDR3 is CASNQFPRGTEAFF. The CDR3, as DNA: TGTGCCAGCAACCAGTTCCCTCGCGGCACTGAAGCTTTCTTT.